The 14 T cell receptor beta chains below were found in one sample sequenced in a study of tumor-infiltrating lymphocytes in primary liver carcinoma. They got blood RNA out of unsorted whole blood and also pulled out germline DNA. A primer in the constant region served to generate TCR beta cDNA from about 480 ng of total RNA. Generation of the TCR beta libraries relied on three nested multiplex PCR rounds using slightly modified ARM-PCR. Use of TRBV1-TRBV30 forward primers with a C-beta reverse primer characterized the first two PCR rounds, which lasted around 9 cycles each. TCRdb used MiXCR to reprocess the multiplex PCR reads, holding one entry per CDR3 protein. The sample lists approximately 310,000 distinct CDR3 sequences; 65% were seen once. The specimen was peripheral blood. These receptors originate from a man aged 40-49 years with primary liver carcinoma and hepatitis B virus infection.

Of note for this clonotype: A read error may be the cause here, since a much bigger clone is one base away. The conserved closing phenylalanine or tryptophan is absent in this CDR3, likely reflecting a read error. J is TRBJ1-1 and V is TRBV6-5; D unclear. This CDR3 contains 14 residues. Germline V lookup: CDR1 MNHEY, CDR2 SVGAGI. Trimming took off 7 bases at V and 4 bases at J, with 16 bases between the two ends. The DNA of the CDR3 is TGTGCCAGCACCCTAGCCGGCGGGGTCACTGAAGCTTTCCTT. It encodes CASTLAGGVTEAFL.

Turning to this clonotype: The junction departs from germline at one end; a sequencing error may be responsible. The chain is built from TRBV7-9 and TRBJ2-7; 10 nucleotides match TRBD1. Per the germline V gene, CDR1 is SEHNR and CDR2 is FQNEAQ (reference sequence). The CDR3 has 14 residues. As DNA, the CDR3 is TGTGCCAGTAGCTGGGACAGGGGCGGATACGAACAGTACTTC. The encoded protein is CASSWDRGGYEQYF.

This clonotype was detected ten times or more. V is TRBV12-3 or TRBV12-4 and J is TRBJ2-1; tentative D call: TRBD2 (5 bases). CDR3 length: 16 amino acids. V was cut by 2 bases and J by 4 bases, with 15 bases left in between. CDR3 sequence: CASSLPLAPRYNEQFF. The CDR3 nucleotides are TGTGCCAGCAGTTTACCCCTAGCCCCCAGATACAATGAGCAGTTCTTC.

As for this clonotype: A read error may explain this, as a much larger clone is one base away. The V and J genes are TRBV6-6 and TRBJ1-1, with D perhaps matching TRBD1 (5 bases). This CDR3 has 13 amino acids. CDR1 is MNHNY and CDR2 is SVGAGI in the germline V gene (reference sequence). With 4 bases removed from V and 5 bases from J, the gap between germline ends came to 11 bases. The CDR3 reads CASSWIGETEAFF. CDR3 nucleotides: TGTGCCAGCAGTTGGATAGGGGAGACTGAAGCTTTCTTT.

This clonotype has ten or more counts. The chain couples TRBV6-1 to TRBJ1-5; D remains ambiguous. V was cut by 1 base and J by 9 bases, with 10 bases left in between. In germline, CDR1 is MNHNS, CDR2 SASEGT. The CDR3 loop spans 13 amino acids. CDR3 nucleotides: TGTGCCAGCAGTGAAGGGGAGGGCCTGCCCCAGCATTTT. Amino acid sequence: CASSEGEGLPQHF.

V usage is TRBV11-1 and J usage is TRBJ2-7, with a tentative D call TRBD1 (5 bases). The CDR3 is 14 amino acids. V lost 5 bases and J 3 bases, leaving 14 bases between the germline ends. Germline CDR1 SGHAT, CDR2 FQDESV (reference sequence). This chain's CDR3 is CASSPPDTYYEQYF. The CDR3 DNA sequence: TGTGCCAGCAGCCCCCCGGACACCTACTACGAGCAGTACTTC.

The genes are TRBV12-3 or TRBV12-4 and TRBJ2-1, with TRBD2 matching 9 bases. V shed 5 bases, J shed 0 bases, and the junction held 5 bases outside the gene matches. This CDR3 has 16 residues. In DNA, the CDR3 is TGTGCCAGCAGTCAGCGACTAGCGGACTCCTACAATGAGCAGTTCTTC. It translates to CASSQRLADSYNEQFF.

This clonotype has ten or more counts. The chain is built from TRBV4-1 and TRBJ1-1; D gene uncertain. The CDR3 loop spans 11 amino acids. V was cut by 4 bases and J by 8 bases, with 8 bases left in between. Per germline, CDR1 MGHRA and CDR2 YSYEKL. The CDR3 nucleotides read TGCGCCAGCAGCCGGAAGGACGAAGCTTTCTTT. This sequence encodes CASSRKDEAFF.

Details on this clonotype: An end of the junction differs from the germline gene, which may be a read error. V and J are TRBV30 and TRBJ2-7; TRBD1 matches at 10 bases. Germline assignment: CDR1 GTSNPN and CDR2 SVGIG (reference sequence). The CDR3 loop spans 14 amino acids. The CDR3 here is CAWRNTGTGDKQYF. The CDR3, as DNA: TGCGCATGGAGAAATACCGGGACAGGGGACAAGCAGTACTTC. Using reference TRBV30 and TRBJ2-7 for the parts outside the CDR3, the full variable domain is SQTIHQWPATLVQPVGSPLSLECTVEGTSNPNLYWYRQAAGRGLQLLFYSVGIGQISSEVPQNLSASRPQDRQFILSSKKLLLSDSGFYLCAWRNTGTGDKQYFGPGTRLTVT.

This clonotype was seen a few times. This may come from a read error, since a much larger clone is one base off. V usage is TRBV29-1 and J usage is TRBJ2-3; tentatively, D is TRBD1 (5 bases). The CDR3 runs to 13 residues. CDR1 and CDR2 from the germline V gene are SQVTM and ANQGSEA. The CDR3, as DNA: TGCAGCGCTGAACAGGATATCACAGATACGCAGTATTTT. Protein product: CSAEQDITDTQYF.

This clonotype has at least ten counts. The gene calls are TRBV11-2 and TRBJ1-4; 8 bases fit TRBD1. With V trimmed by 5 bases and J by 8 bases, 7 bases remained unmatched. The CDR3 consists of 14 residues. Germline-derived CDR1 and CDR2 are SGHAT and FQNNGV. The CDR3 reads CASSIGQGGEKLFF. The DNA of the CDR3 is TGTGCCAGCAGCATAGGACAGGGAGGGGAAAAACTGTTTTTT.

As regards this clonotype: This may come from a read error, since a much larger clone is one base off. J is TRBJ2-1 and V is TRBV10-3, with TRBD2 as a possible D gene (5 bases). Germline-derived CDR1 and CDR2 are ENHRY and SYGVKD. This CDR3 comprises 14 residues. The CDR3 region is CATSEASKDNEQFF. The CDR3 coding sequence is TGTGCCACCAGTGAGGCTAGCAAGGACAATGAGCAGTTCTTC.

About this clonotype itself: This may be a read error: a much more frequent sequence differs by one nucleotide. The genes are TRBV12-3 or TRBV12-4 and TRBJ2-7; 10 positions agree with TRBD1. The CDR3 loop spans 14 amino acids. Germline trimming cut 6 bases from V and 4 bases from J; bases unmatched to any gene: 6. The CDR3 loop is CASRSTGGLYEQYF. The CDR3 nucleotides read TGTGCCAGCAGATCGACAGGGGGCCTATACGAGCAGTACTTC.

Points on this clonotype: The CDR3 does not end in the conserved phenylalanine or tryptophan, so this is likely a read error. This chain joins TRBV11-1 and TRBJ2-1, with 14 bases lining up with TRBD2. V lost 3 bases, J lost 9 bases, and 4 bases stayed unmatched. Germline CDR1 reads SGHAT; CDR2 reads FQDESV (reference sequence). The CDR3 is 15 amino acids. The CDR3 protein is CASSLGLAGVSEQFL. The CDR3 DNA sequence: TGTGCCAGCAGCTTGGGACTAGCGGGAGTTAGTGAGCAGTTCTTA.